The TCR beta chain under discussion was sequenced for a study of T-cell reconstitution after alpha-beta-depleted transplantation in children. Overall study findings and caveats: Several hundred graft clones that had expanded were reportedly the source of alpha-beta T cells about two months after transplant. T-cell numbers and diversity, one year after transplant, stemmed largely from T cells that were newly produced.

As it was prepared, the TCRbeta library received unique molecular identifiers. TCRdb independently ran MiXCR on the PCR reads; one entry per CDR3 protein. The table records hundreds of thousands of distinct CDR3 sequences, about 11% of them present only once. CDR3 length: 15 residues. The V gene's germline CDR1 is KGHDR and CDR2 SFDVKD. V shed 3 bases and J shed 6 bases, with 14 bases lying between them. This clonotype appeared many times. What it recognizes is unknown. Sample: PBMCs, taken before TCRalphabeta/CD19-depleted stem cell transplant. V gene TRBV24-1 combines with J gene TRBJ1-5, with D maybe TRBD1 (6 bases). This clonotype originated in a child aged 2 to 15 with inherited bone marrow failure, due to receive a stem cell transplant. The CDR3 DNA reads as TGTGCCACCAGTGATCCAGGGGCGGTGGGTCAGCCCCAGCATTTT. This encodes CATSDPGAVGQPQHF.